These T cell receptor beta chains were read from a single sample in a study of identical twins. TCRdb itself ran the 5' RACE reads through MiXCR, one entry per CDR3 protein. The sample contains more than 1.5 million distinct CDR3 sequences, around 29% of which appear only once. The source material was cord blood. The receptors shown here come from a newborn girl in good health. Each CDR3 is given with its conserved first and last residue. The D gene is left open where the match is weak. The size of a clone is reported for some rows only, either as once, few or many, or as a class for expanded clones.

TRBD2	few	TRBV20-1	TRBJ2-5	TGCAGTGCTAGTAAAGGAGCGGGAGTAACAGAGCAGTACTTC	CSASKGAGVTEQYF
TRBD2	few	TRBV7-8	TRBJ2-1	TGTGCCAGCAGCCTCGGACTAGCCCCTATCAATGAGCAGTTCTTC	CASSLGLAPINEQFF
TRBD1	-	TRBV28	TRBJ2-7	TGTGCCAGCAGGAAAAGGGGGCTGTACGAGCAGTACTTC	CASRKRGLYEQYF
TRBD1	-	TRBV20-1	TRBJ1-2	TGCAGTGCTACCGGGACAGGGAGGTACTATGGCTACACCTTC	CSATGTGRYYGYTF
-	few	TRBV30	TRBJ1-1	TGTGCCTGGAGTGTAAGGACAACTATGAACACTGAAGCTTTCTTT	CAWSVRTTMNTEAFF
-	-	TRBV28	TRBJ1-5	TGTGCCAGCAGGTACGACAGTCAGCCCCAGCATTTT	CASRYDSQPQHF
-	-	TRBV20-1	TRBJ2-7	TGCAGTGCTAGCGGGACCAAGAGCTCCTACGAGCAGTACTTC	CSASGTKSSYEQYF
TRBD1	few	TRBV14	TRBJ2-7	TGTGCCAGCAGCTTACAGGGGGCAGGGGGCTACGAGCAGTACTTC	CASSLQGAGGYEQYF
-	few	TRBV18	TRBJ2-6	TGTGCCAGCACCAGCGTTTCTGGGGCCAACGTCCTGACTTTC	CASTSVSGANVLTF
-	-	TRBV6-4	TRBJ1-5	TGTGCCAGCAGCCGGGACTTCAGGGATCAGCCCCAGCATTTT	CASSRDFRDQPQHF
-	-	TRBV20-1	TRBJ2-3	TGCAGTGCTAGAGATCCCAGGGGGGGGGCCACAGATACGCAGTATTTT	CSARDPRGGATDTQYF
TRBD2	-	TRBV10-3	TRBJ2-7	TGTGCCATCCTTGGAGCGGGAGGTACACGCTCCGAGCAGTACTTC	CAILGAGGTRSEQYF
TRBD2	few	TRBV12-3/TRBV12-4	TRBJ2-5	TGTGCCAGCAGTTCCGGACTAGTGGGCCCCCAAGAGACCCAGTACTTC	CASSSGLVGPQETQYF
TRBD1	-	TRBV6-1	TRBJ1-1	TGTGCCAGCAGTACCGGGACAGGGGTTAGCACTGAAGCTTTCTTT	CASSTGTGVSTEAFF
-	few	TRBV29-1	TRBJ1-5	TGCAGCGTGTTGACAGTTGCGGATCAGCCCCAGCATTTT	CSVLTVADQPQHF
TRBD1	few	TRBV7-2	TRBJ1-4	TGTGCCAGCAGCTTAGAGGGGACAGGGGCTACTAATGAAAAACTGTTTTTT	CASSLEGTGATNEKLFF
TRBD1	-	TRBV27	TRBJ1-1	TGTGCCAGCTTACCCGGGACAGGGGCCATGAACACTGAAGCTTTCTTT	CASLPGTGAMNTEAFF